Below are 20 T cell receptor beta chains sequenced from a single sample in a study of shared clonotypes between healthy human individuals (dated by TCRdb to 2018 to 2021). Library method: the immunoSEQ multiplex PCR assay. In TCRdb, the immuneACCESS table is reduced to in-frame sequences with V and J assigned. These tables do not hold every clone; where another copy was compared, an unresolved V gene accounts for under half, and the others remain unexplained. Across this sample there are approximately 1,000,000 clones, with roughly 74% seen only once. The top ten hold 0.5% to 0.6% of the sample. The sequenced sample was memory CD4+ T cells from PBMCs. The label giving this sample's cell subset or site can be read as: CD45RA-negative fraction. These receptor sequences come from a man between 18 and 35 years old in good health. Some clones in this sample may be carry-over from other donors' samples.

V and J are TRBV5-8 and TRBJ1-1; tentative D call: TRBD1 (6 bases). Germline CDR1 reads SGHTS; CDR2 reads YDEGEE. Deletions cut 4 bases from V and 1 base from J, with 11 bases between. The CDR3 is 14 residues long. CDR3 coding DNA: TGTGCCAGCAGCAGGGAACAGGGGAACACTGAAGCTTTCTTT. It yields the protein CASSREQGNTEAFF.

The chain recombines TRBV27 with TRBJ1-2, with D maybe TRBD1 (6 bases). Germline values: CDR1 MNHEY, CDR2 SMNVEV (reference sequence). CDR3 size: 15 residues. Trimming removed 3 bases from V and 4 bases from J, with 15 bases in between. The CDR3 DNA sequence: TGTGCCAGCAGTTTTTTATCAGGGGCGACCTATGGCTACACCTTC. Translation gives CASSFLSGATYGYTF.

The J gene is TRBJ1-3, the V gene TRBV28, with TRBD1 as a possible D gene (5 bases). CDR3 length equals 14 residues. Trimming shortened V by 4 bases and J by 6 bases, and 13 bases separated the two germline ends. The germline gives CDR1 MDHEN, CDR2 SYDVKM. The CDR3 loop is CASSSTRGVNTIYF. The CDR3 nucleotides read TGTGCCAGCAGTTCTACTAGGGGTGTAAACACCATATATTTT.

V gene TRBV6-5 combines with J gene TRBJ2-3; 7 nucleotides align to TRBD2. This CDR3 contains 15 residues. V lost 0 bases to trimming and J lost 8 bases; unmatched junction nucleotides: 8. CDR1 is MNHEY and CDR2 is SVGAGI in the germline V gene. The CDR3 DNA reads as TGTGCCAGCAGTTACTCCACGGGAGGAGGAGTTACGCAGTATTTT. Its protein product is CASSYSTGGGVTQYF.

The table lists this clone with a few counts. The J gene is TRBJ2-7, the V gene TRBV28, with D possibly matching TRBD2 (6 bases). V was clipped by 2 bases and J by 5 bases, with 16 bases between them. Germline CDR1 is MDHEN and CDR2 is SYDVKM. This CDR3 region has 15 residues. CDR3 DNA: TGTGCCAGCAGTTTACTTGGCGGGAATCTCCACGAGCAGTACTTC. It specifies CASSLLGGNLHEQYF.

This clone appeared a single time. V usage is TRBV7-3 and J usage is TRBJ2-2; D may be TRBD1 (5 bases). This CDR3 spans 18 amino acids. Germline V CDR1 and CDR2: SGHTA, FQGTGA. The V and J ends lost 4 bases and 3 bases respectively, with 21 bases between them. Here the CDR3 reads CASSSTDGRVLDTGELFF. The CDR3 DNA reads as TGTGCCAGCAGCTCCACGGACGGCAGGGTGTTGGACACCGGGGAGCTGTTTTTT.

This clone occurred a few times. This rearrangement joins TRBV18 to TRBJ1-5; D not resolved. Germline V gene lookup returns CDR1 KGHSH and CDR2 LQKENI. The V and J ends lost 2 bases and 5 bases respectively, with 10 bases between them. The CDR3 has 14 residues. CDR3 amino acids: CASSPEGPHQPQHF. Here the CDR3 DNA reads TGTGCCAGCTCACCAGAAGGGCCTCATCAGCCCCAGCATTTT.

The chain recombines TRBV6-5 with TRBJ2-1; maybe TRBD2 (5 bases). The V gene lost 3 bases and the J gene lost 5 bases, with 8 bases spanning the gap. Germline V lookup: CDR1 MNHEY, CDR2 SVGAGI. The CDR3 is made up of 13 amino acids. CDR3 residues: CASSYWGDNEQFF. The CDR3 DNA reads as TGTGCCAGCAGTTATTGGGGAGACAATGAGCAGTTCTTC.

The chain recombines TRBV27 with TRBJ1-4, with D possibly being TRBD1 (5 bases). This CDR3 has 13 amino acids. Deletions cut 5 bases from V and 10 bases from J, with 14 bases between. Germline values: CDR1 MNHEY, CDR2 SMNVEV (reference sequence). The CDR3 nucleotides are TGTGCCAGCAGTAGGACAAAGGGCGGAAAACTGTTTTTT. Translation gives CASSRTKGGKLFF.

V is TRBV5-1 and J is TRBJ1-3, with D possibly TRBD1 on 5 matching bases. This CDR3 is 15 amino acids long. Trimming left V 3 bases short and J 2 bases short, with 12 bases between. Germline values: CDR1 SGHRS, CDR2 YFSETQ. The CDR3 spells CASSWNAGTGNTIYF. The CDR3 DNA reads TGCGCCAGCAGCTGGAACGCAGGGACTGGAAACACCATATATTTT.

With regard to this clone: This specimen includes other DNA sequences encoding the same CDR3. The rearrangement uses TRBV5-4 and TRBJ2-3; 7 bases line up with TRBD2. The germline V gene encodes CDR1 SGHNT and CDR2 YYREEE (reference sequence). The CDR3 consists of 15 residues. V lost 0 bases and J lost 2; bases outside the gene matches: 3. The CDR3 DNA reads TGTGCCAGCAGCTTGGGCGGGAGTTCCACAGATACGCAGTATTTT. The encoded protein is CASSLGGSSTDTQYF.

V and J are TRBV28 and TRBJ2-7, with 8 bases fitting TRBD2. CDR1 and CDR2 from the germline V gene are MDHEN and SYDVKM. The CDR3 is made up of 15 amino acids. The V and J ends lost 6 bases and 2 bases, in that order; junction bases with no gene match: 9. The CDR3 nucleotides are TGTGCCAGCAGATCCGGCACTAGCGGACCCTACGAGCAGTACTTC. The encoded protein is CASRSGTSGPYEQYF.

In its sample, this clone was seen a few times. The gene calls are TRBV5-1 and TRBJ2-7, with D tentatively TRBD1 (7 bases). This CDR3 has 16 amino acids. Trimming cost V 0 bases and J 3 bases, with 16 bases left between them. CDR1 and CDR2 from the germline V gene are SGHRS and YFSETQ. The CDR3 nucleotides read TGCGCCAGCAGCTTGGCCACAGGGGCTAGCGTCTACGAGCAGTACTTC. Translated, it gives CASSLATGASVYEQYF.

CDR3 sequence: CASSPQDGANVLTF. The CDR3 DNA follows: TGTGCCAGCTCACCACAAGATGGGGCCAACGTCCTGACTTTC. The V call is TRBV18, the J call TRBJ2-6; D gene ambiguous. Trimming cost V 1 base and J 3 bases, with 4 bases left between them. CDR1 KGHSH and CDR2 LQKENI come from the germline V gene. There are 14 residues in the CDR3.

This sequence joins TRBV28 and TRBJ1-5, with 9 nucleotides matching TRBD1. The CDR3 is made up of 17 amino acids. The V and J ends lost 5 bases and 6 bases, in that order; junction bases with no gene match: 14. Germline CDR1 is MDHEN and CDR2 is SYDVKM. CDR3 DNA: TGTGCCAGCAGTCTAAGCGGGGGACAGGGAGTCGCTCAGCCCCAGCATTTT. Its protein is CASSLSGGQGVAQPQHF.

The chain links TRBV27 to TRBJ2-3; D possibly corresponds to TRBD2 (5 bases). This CDR3 region has 14 residues. Trimming left V 8 bases short and J 0 bases short, with 12 bases between. CDR1 is MNHEY and CDR2 is SMNVEV in the germline V gene (reference sequence). The CDR3 nucleotides are TGTGCCAGCGTGGCTAGCCGAAGCACAGATACGCAGTATTTT. It is translated as CASVASRSTDTQYF.

This rearrangement joins TRBV7-9 to TRBJ2-1, with D maybe TRBD2 (6 bases). This CDR3 spans 13 amino acids. The V gene's germline CDR1 is SEHNR and CDR2 FQNEAQ (reference sequence). Trimming removed 5 bases at V and 7 bases at J, with 12 bases between. CDR3 sequence (DNA): TGTGCCAGCAGCCGAGGAGGGAGAAATGAGCAGTTCTTC. Translation gives CASSRGGRNEQFF.

CDR3 amino acids: CASSSRGTGVEKLFF. The CDR3 DNA sequence: TGCGCCAGCAGCTCGCGGGGGACAGGGGTTGAAAAACTGTTTTTT. The rearrangement links TRBV5-1 to TRBJ1-4; 10 bases are shared with TRBD1. The ends lost 3 bases at V and 7 bases at J; junction bases unmatched: 6. Germline values: CDR1 SGHRS, CDR2 YFSETQ. This CDR3 contains 15 residues.

This clone was observed a handful of times. The rearrangement joins TRBV6-9 to TRBJ2-7; D is unclear. Germline lookup yields CDR1 MNHGY and CDR2 SVAAGI. The CDR3 has 8 residues. Trimming took 8 bases from V and 4 from J, leaving 0 bases between them. The CDR3 loop is CASYEQYF. The CDR3, as DNA: TGTGCCAGCTACGAGCAGTACTTC.

A remark on this clone: Other DNA sequences from this sample encode an identical CDR3 as well. The chain has TRBV15 and TRBJ1-4; D unresolved. Germline V gene lookup returns CDR1 LNHNV and CDR2 YYDKDF (reference sequence). Trimming stripped 0 bases from V and 8 bases from J, with 4 bases between. CDR3 size: 12 residues. The CDR3 DNA reads TGTGCCACCAGCAGAGATTCCGAAAAACTGTTTTTT. Translating it yields CATSRDSEKLFF.